A selection of T cell receptor beta chains follows, all from one sample in a study of blood T cell repertoires in COVID-19. Profiling relied on immunoSEQ multiplex PCR, and the TCRdb table lists in-frame clones only, not all of them. Of 65,000 to 70,000 clones listed, roughly 89% are singletons. The material sequenced was peripheral blood. These receptor sequences come from a woman of 80 years or more with acute or convalescent COVID-19. CDR3s include the opening cysteine and the closing phenylalanine or tryptophan. Each record gives: V gene, J gene, clone size, D gene, CDR3 protein, CDR3 DNA. The D gene is left open where the match is weak. Expanded clones get a size class; other rows say once, few or many, or leave the size out.

TRBV12-3/TRBV12-4,TRBJ2-1,NA,NA,CASSSENYNEQFF,TGTGCCAGCAGTTCTGAGAACTACAATGAGCAGTTCTTC
TRBV5-1,TRBJ2-3,NA,TRBD2,CASSGTSGRYGTDTQYF,TGCGCCAGCAGTGGGACTAGCGGGAGGTACGGCACAGATACGCAGTATTTT
TRBV7-9,TRBJ2-2,NA,TRBD1,CASSSPTGTGGYGELFF,TGTGCCAGCAGCTCCCCTACCGGGACAGGGGGTTACGGGGAGCTGTTTTTT
TRBV7-6,TRBJ2-7,few,NA,CASSWDLAGEQYF,TGTGCCAGCAGCTGGGACCTGGCGGGGGAGCAGTACTTC
TRBV20-1,TRBJ2-5,once,TRBD2,CSASSSSEAGSRETQYF,TGCAGTGCTAGTTCGTCATCGGAAGCGGGATCAAGAGAGACCCAGTACTTC
TRBV19,TRBJ2-1,NA,NA,CASSIVLEDVYNEQFF,TGTGCCAGTAGTATCGTGTTAGAGGATGTCTACAATGAGCAGTTCTTC
TRBV5-1,TRBJ1-2,NA,TRBD1,CASSLGGGAGYTF,TGCGCCAGCAGCTTGGGAGGGGGCGCGGGCTACACCTTC
TRBV28,TRBJ1-2,NA,NA,CASSGRLGGYTF,TGTGCCAGCAGCGGTCGTCTCGGGGGCTACACCTTC
TRBV2,TRBJ1-6,NA,TRBD1,CASRIGQAGSPLHF,TGTGCCAGCAGAATTGGACAGGCAGGTTCACCCCTCCACTTT
TRBV6-5,TRBJ2-7,NA,TRBD1,CASRRQGPNEQYF,TGTGCCAGCAGGAGACAGGGCCCCAACGAGCAGTACTTC
TRBV24-1,TRBJ1-5,NA,NA,CATSDLLGVKPVPGCPNQPQHF,TGTGCCACCAGTGATTTGCTTGGTGTCAAGCCCGTACCCGGGTGTCCCAATCAGCCCCAGCATTTT
TRBV2,TRBJ1-3,NA,NA,CASSYEDGGGNTIYF,TGTGCCAGCAGTTATGAGGATGGTGGTGGAAACACCATATATTTT
TRBV3-1/TRBV3-2,TRBJ2-4,NA,TRBD2,CASSQDLTSGKNIQYF,TGTGCCAGCAGCCAAGATCTTACTAGCGGTAAAAACATTCAGTACTTC
TRBV5-1,TRBJ1-1,NA,NA,CASSLANRGTEAFF,TGCGCCAGCAGCTTGGCCAATCGGGGCACTGAAGCTTTCTTT
TRBV6-5,TRBJ2-2,NA,TRBD1,CASRADRASTGELFF,TGTGCCAGCAGGGCCGACAGGGCCAGCACCGGGGAGCTGTTTTTT